The rows below give T cell receptor beta chains drawn from one sample of a study of regulatory T cells in long-lasting Graves disease. From the multiplex PCR reads, TCRdb called clonotypes with MiXCR, one entry per CDR3 protein. The data show about 450,000 distinct CDR3 sequences, 23% seen once. Sequencing used peripheral blood mononuclear cells (PBMCs), obtained when the disease was refractory, from a patient treated with antithyroid drugs. The receptors stem from a female donor with Graves disease. Both conserved end residues are part of each CDR3. A D gene is named only where the DNA matches it firmly. Not all rows give a size; the values are once, few, many and, for expanded clones, a class.

j_gene,v_gene,abundance,d_gene,CDR3aa,CDR3nt
TRBJ1-4,TRBV20-1,many,TRBD1,CSAPESGGEKLFF,TGCAGTGCTCCGGAATCAGGGGGTGAAAAACTGTTTTTT
TRBJ2-5,TRBV18,many,.,CASSPGGLETQYF,TGTGCCAGCTCACCGGGCGGGTTGGAGACCCAGTACTTC
TRBJ2-1,TRBV28,.,.,CASATRAGALGNEQFF,TGTGCCAGCGCCACGAGGGCGGGGGCTTTGGGCAATGAGCAGTTCTTC
TRBJ1-3,TRBV19,.,.,CASSPRGTDSGNTIYF,TGTGCCAGTAGTCCACGGGGGACCGACTCTGGAAACACCATATATTTT
TRBJ2-7,TRBV29-1,once,.,CSIRDDRHYEQYF,TGCAGCATCCGAGACGACCGGCACTACGAGCAGTACTTC
TRBJ2-7,TRBV12-3/TRBV12-4,.,TRBD2,CASSFPPSSGSSYEQYF,TGTGCCAGCAGTTTCCCGCCGTCTAGCGGGAGTTCCTACGAGCAGTACTTC
TRBJ2-5,TRBV20-1,many,.,CSGQGLQQETQYF,TGCAGTGGCCAGGGGCTGCAGCAAGAGACCCAGTACTTC
TRBJ1-5,TRBV20-1,.,.,CSARAGGQPQHF,TGCAGTGCTAGAGCCGGGGGTCAGCCCCAGCATTTT
TRBJ2-2,TRBV11-2,.,.,CASSLDGETTNTGELFF,TGTGCCAGCAGCTTAGATGGTGAGACGACGAACACCGGGGAGCTGTTTTTT
TRBJ2-7,TRBV30,.,.,CAWRDSTYEQYF,TGTGCCTGGAGGGACAGTACCTACGAGCAGTACTTC
TRBJ2-2,TRBV25-1,.,.,CASTQGANTGELFF,TGTGCCAGCACACAGGGCGCGAACACCGGGGAGCTGTTTTTT
TRBJ2-5,TRBV5-1,.,.,CASSRGAAQETRYF,TGCGCCAGCAGTCGGGGGGCAGCGCAAGAGACCCGGTACTTC
TRBJ1-6,TRBV10-3,.,.,CAISESTAKTLHF,TGTGCCATCAGTGAGTCGACCGCTAAGACTCTCCACTTT
TRBJ1-5,TRBV28,many,.,CASTEPRGSNQPQHF,TGTGCCAGCACCGAGCCCAGGGGAAGCAATCAGCCCCAGCATTTT
TRBJ2-4,TRBV12-3/TRBV12-4,few,.,CASTPPSGHKGNIQYF,TGTGCCAGCACCCCCCCTTCGGGCCACAAAGGAAACATTCAGTACTTC
TRBJ2-7,TRBV7-2,.,.,CASRSRWGYEQYF,TGTGCCAGCCGTTCGAGGTGGGGCTACGAGCAGTACTTC
TRBJ1-3,TRBV4-2,.,.,CASSQDTGYSGNTIYF,TGTGCCAGCAGCCAAGATACAGGGTACTCTGGAAACACCATATATTTT
TRBJ1-1,TRBV20-1,.,.,CSASSQLNTEAFF,TGCAGTGCTAGTTCCCAGCTGAACACTGAAGCTTTCTTT
TRBJ1-1,TRBV30,.,TRBD1,CAWVRGTGNSEAFF,TGTGCCTGGGTACGCGGGACAGGGAATTCTGAAGCTTTCTTT
TRBJ1-2,TRBV28,many,TRBD1,CASDTHTTGGGGYTF,TGTGCCAGCGACACACACACGACAGGGGGAGGCGGCTACACCTTC
TRBJ2-1,TRBV5-1,few,.,CASSFTGNGEQFF,TGCGCCAGCAGCTTTACAGGGAATGGGGAGCAGTTCTTC
TRBJ2-5,TRBV6-1,.,.,CASSPRGTETQYF,TGTGCCAGCAGTCCGAGAGGGACAGAGACCCAGTACTTC